This TCR beta chain was found in a study of cytomegalovirus exposure and HLA in healthy donors. Study background: The platform used for the 120 or so validation repertoires matched that of the approximately 640 first-cohort repertoires, a later analysis reported. General study results and limits: Despite most TCR sequences being rare, some public TCRs occurred in many donors.

Looked up from germline, CDR1 is KGHSH and CDR2 is LQKENI. The CDR3 has 18 amino acids. J gave up 4 bases and V 2 bases, and 14 bases lay outside the gene matches. Comments on this clone: Its antigen is currently unknown.

Clones were read by immunoSEQ multiplex PCR, and TCRdb kept only the in-frame ones, dropping some. The repertoire holds roughly 65,000 clones, with just under 95% as singletons. V gene TRBV18 combines with J gene TRBJ2-7; 10 nucleotides align to TRBD2. This sequence originates from a man in his late teens or twenties in good health and CMV-seropositive. The specimen was PBMCs. The CDR3 is CASSPEGPPSGRSYEQYF. The CDR3 DNA reads as TGTGCCAGCTCACCAGAGGGCCCCCCTAGCGGGAGAAGTTACGAGCAGTACTTC.